The present entry profiles one T cell receptor beta chain with its context. What it recognizes is unknown. Sample-barcoded 5' priming and a J-beta primer mix drove a second PCR of about 6 to 12 cycles. TCRdb reanalysed the 5' RACE reads using MiXCR and keeps one entry per CDR3 protein. The top ten hold more than 20% of the sample, which has 1.8 million or so distinct CDR3 sequences, more than 35% seen once. The sample, around 10 milliliters of peripheral blood, was drawn from each donor. The data were taken from a study of blood T cells in healthy people across ages. Findings and limits, study-wide: TCR beta diversity per million T cells fell roughly linearly with age. Total diversity from one million sequenced T cells was likely underestimated.

The sequencing input was blood. The receptor's source is a human donor in good health.

The CDR3 spells CASSLSSGGRSYEQYF. For the CDR3, the DNA is TGCGCCAGCAGCTTGTCAAGCGGGGGGCGGTCTTATGAGCAGTACTTC. The rearrangement links TRBV5-1 to TRBJ2-5; 9 positions match TRBD2. Germline V gene sequence: CDR1 SGHRS, CDR2 YFSETQ. V lost 1 base, J lost 11 bases, and 15 bases stayed unmatched. The CDR3 is 16 amino acids.